The 7 T cell receptor beta chains below were found in one sample sequenced in a study of T cell clonotyping in hematopoietic cell transplantation. Assay used: immunoSEQ multiplex PCR; TCRdb lists only in-frame clones, some missing. Of 15,000 to 20,000 clones in the sample, approximately 80% were seen once. The sequencing input was peripheral blood mononuclear cells. The origin of the receptors is a man aged 55 to 69 in good health. Some clones in this sample may be carry-over from other donors' samples.

The chain is built from TRBV27 and TRBJ2-7; 11 bases are a match to TRBD2. J was trimmed by 3 bases and V by 9 bases; bases with no gene match: 7. This CDR3 spans 14 amino acids. The germline CDR1 and CDR2 sequences are MNHEY and SMNVEV (reference sequence). CDR3 protein: CASMGTSGNYEQYF. In DNA form, the CDR3 reads TGTGCCAGTATGGGGACTAGCGGAAACTACGAGCAGTACTTC.

The V gene is TRBV25-1, the J gene TRBJ1-1, with a weak D call TRBD1 (6 bases). The CDR3 totals 15 residues. Germline V CDR1 and CDR2: MGHDK, SYGVNS. Between the trimmed V and J ends, which lost 3 bases and 0 bases, there was a span of 11 bases. The CDR3, as DNA: TGTGCCAGCAGTGACCGACAGGCGTTGAACACTGAAGCTTTCTTT. This translates into CASSDRQALNTEAFF.

The gene calls are TRBV29-1 and TRBJ1-2, with 9 bases identical to TRBD1. Germline CDR1 SQVTM, CDR2 ANQGSEA. CDR3 length: 15 residues. The V and J ends lost 4 bases and 4 bases, in that order; junction bases with no gene match: 10. The CDR3 bases are TGCAGCGTTGGGGGACAGGGAAGTACCGGCTATGGCTACACCTTC. Amino acid sequence: CSVGGQGSTGYGYTF.

The chain joins TRBV5-4 to TRBJ1-1; TRBD1 might be the D (5 bases). Germline V CDR1 and CDR2: SGHNT, YYREEE (reference sequence). This CDR3 comprises 15 residues. V was trimmed by 2 bases and J by 3 bases, leaving 14 bases between them. CDR3 bases: TGTGCCAGCAGCTTACCGGGACGGGGAGACACTGAAGCTTTCTTT. This gives the protein CASSLPGRGDTEAFF.

V is TRBV4-1 and J is TRBJ2-3; D possibly corresponds to TRBD2 (5 bases). The CDR3 runs to 15 residues. The ends were cut back, 0 bases at V and 0 bases at J, with 7 bases in the middle. From germline, CDR1 is MGHRA and CDR2 YSYEKL. The CDR3 DNA is TGCGCCAGCAGCCAAGACGGAGGTAGCACAGATACGCAGTATTTT. Translating gives CASSQDGGSTDTQYF.

The genes are TRBV5-6 and TRBJ2-5, with D perhaps matching TRBD1 (6 bases). This CDR3 spans 14 amino acids. Germline V gene data show CDR1 as SGHDT and CDR2 as YYEEEE. V shed 3 bases and J shed 0 bases, with 9 bases lying between them. CDR3: CASSSDSNQETQYF. Written as DNA, the CDR3 is TGTGCCAGCAGCTCGGACAGCAACCAAGAGACCCAGTACTTC.

In this sample, this clone turned up a few times. Other DNA sequences in this sample translate to the same CDR3. The J gene is TRBJ2-5, the V gene TRBV30; D is unclear. Germline CDR1 and CDR2: GTSNPN and SVGIG (reference sequence). The CDR3 is 13 residues long. Between the trimmed V and J ends, which lost 2 bases and 5 bases, there was a span of 12 bases. CDR3 nucleotides: TGTGCCTGGAGTCGCAACGCGTTGGAGACCCAGTACTTC. Translating gives CAWSRNALETQYF.